Listed below are T cell receptor beta chains from one sample, sequenced in a study of response to subunit inactivated influenza vaccine. TCRdb passed the RT-PCR reads through MiXCR, listing each CDR3 protein once. The sample holds about 800,000 distinct CDR3 sequences; 21% are singletons and the top ten take roughly 10%. Specimen: PBMCs from blood, collected approximately 5 days after vaccination. Receptor source: a man over 45 who received an inactivated influenza vaccine. CDR3s include the opening cysteine and the closing phenylalanine or tryptophan. D genes are given only for firm matches. Only some rows state a clone size, as once, few, many or a class for expanded clones.

>TRBJ1-5|14|.|TRBV4-2|.
TGTGCCAGCAGCCAAGTCGGGGGGAATCAGCCCCAGCATTTT
CASSQVGGNQPQHF
>TRBJ1-5|17|TRBD1|TRBV12-3/TRBV12-4|.
TGTGCCAGCAGTTTAAGACAGGGGGTATATAGCAATCAGCCCCAGCATTTT
CASSLRQGVYSNQPQHF
>TRBJ1-1|15|.|TRBV5-5|few
TGTGCCAGCAGCTCTTCAGGACGTGATAATATTGAAGCTTTCTTT
CASSSSGRDNIEAFF
>TRBJ1-2|15|.|TRBV5-1|.
TGCGCCAGCAGCTCGTATTCCCCAGGAGGGTATGGCTACACCTTC
CASSSYSPGGYGYTF
>TRBJ2-3|15|.|TRBV29-1|.
TGCAGCGTTGAAAGGTTCCGGCCTAGCACAGATACGCAGTATTTT
CSVERFRPSTDTQYF
>TRBJ2-6|14|.|TRBV20-1|few
TGCAGTGCTGGGGACATAGGTGGGGCCAACGTCCTGACTTTC
CSAGDIGGANVLTF
>TRBJ1-1|11|.|TRBV20-1|few
TGCAGGGCGAGCCAGGGTAATGAAGCTTTCTTT
CRASQGNEAFF
>TRBJ2-5|14|.|TRBV25-1|.
TGTGCCAGCAGTGAAAATATGCCCCAAGAGACCCAGTACTTC
CASSENMPQETQYF
>TRBJ2-3|16|.|TRBV4-1|few
TGCGCCAGCAGCCACGCGACGCGGGGTACAGCAGATACGCAGTATTTT
CASSHATRGTADTQYF
>TRBJ2-2|16|TRBD1|TRBV5-1|.
TGCGCCAGCAGGCCGGACAGGGCTTCGGACACCGGGGAGCTGTTTTTT
CASRPDRASDTGELFF
>TRBJ2-2|15|.|TRBV29-1|few
TGCAGCGTGGGGACCATCACCCCGAACACCGGGGAGCTGTTTTTT
CSVGTITPNTGELFF
>TRBJ2-1|16|.|TRBV2|few
TGTGCCAGCAGTGAAGGGCCCCGAAGCGGCTACAATGAGCAGTTCTTC
CASSEGPRSGYNEQFF
>TRBJ2-7|15|TRBD1|TRBV11-2|.
TGTGCCAGCAGCCCGGACAGGGGCGCTACCCTCGAGCAGTACTTC
CASSPDRGATLEQYF
>TRBJ1-5|15|.|TRBV7-2|.
TGTGCCAGCAGCCCAGCACTTGGTAGCAATCAGCCCCAGCATTTT
CASSPALGSNQPQHF
>TRBJ1-5|13|.|TRBV7-9|few
TGTGCCAGCAGCGGCGAGGGGAGTCAGCCCCAGCATTTT
CASSGEGSQPQHF
>TRBJ2-1|15|.|TRBV7-8|.
TGTGCCAGCAGGAAACTAGAGAGCTCCTACAATGAGCAGTTCTTC
CASRKLESSYNEQFF
>TRBJ1-2|15|TRBD1|TRBV7-2|.
TGTGCCAGCAGCTTAGAGATGGGACAGATATATGGCTACACCTTC
CASSLEMGQIYGYTF
>TRBJ2-5|15|.|TRBV7-9|.
TGTGCCAGCAGCGTAAGACGGGGGACCCAAGAGACCCAGTACTTC
CASSVRRGTQETQYF
>TRBJ2-7|19|TRBD2|TRBV6-5|.
TGTGCCAGCAGTTACTCTTACCCGGCGGGACTAGCGGAAACCTACGAGCAGTACTTC
CASSYSYPAGLAETYEQYF